These T cell receptor beta chains were read from a single sample in a study of T cell repertoires in cytomegalovirus infection. TCRdb re-called the reads with MiXCR, one entry per CDR3 protein. The sample has 150,000 to 200,000 distinct CDR3 sequences; 17% are singletons. Sample: CD8+ T cells from PBMCs. Source of these receptors: a human donor in good health (CMV status not recorded). Some clones in this sample may be carry-over from other donors' samples. Both conserved end residues are part of each CDR3. Fields, in order: J gene, D gene, V gene, clone size, CDR3 protein, CDR3 DNA. D genes are given only for firm matches. A clone size is listed for some rows: how often the clone was seen (once, few, many), or a class if it is expanded.

>TRBJ2-1|TRBD2|TRBV11-2|-
CASSFPSGRANNEQFF
TGTGCCAGCAGCTTTCCTAGCGGGAGGGCCAATAATGAGCAGTTCTTC
>TRBJ1-1|-|TRBV30|few
CAWIVQKLEAFF
TGTGCCTGGATAGTACAAAAACTTGAAGCTTTCTTT
>TRBJ2-1|-|TRBV7-6|-
CASSLGRGTGQWWDEQFF
TGTGCCAGCAGCTTAGGGCGGGGGACAGGCCAGTGGTGGGATGAGCAGTTCTTC
>TRBJ2-3|-|TRBV28|few
CASSLRSASYTDTQYF
TGTGCCAGCAGTTTAAGATCGGCCTCATACACAGATACGCAGTATTTT
>TRBJ2-7|-|TRBV20-1|few
CSARSPADLSYEQYF
TGCAGTGCTAGATCGCCAGCGGACCTCTCCTACGAGCAGTACTTC
>TRBJ2-1|-|TRBV2|few
CASGSRAYNEQFF
TGTGCCAGCGGATCTCGGGCCTACAATGAGCAGTTCTTC
>TRBJ2-7|-|TRBV10-3|-
CAISVSGKEYF
TGTGCCATCAGTGTCTCGGGGAAGGAGTACTTC
>TRBJ2-1|TRBD1|TRBV7-9|few
CASSRGQGTEQFF
TGTGCCAGCAGCCGTGGACAGGGCACTGAGCAGTTCTTC
>TRBJ2-3|-|TRBV11-2|-
CASTRLGQRTDTQYF
TGTGCCAGCACCCGGCTAGGGCAGCGCACAGATACGCAGTATTTT
>TRBJ1-3|TRBD1|TRBV20-1|few
CSAPGTGEGNTIYF
TGCAGTGCACCAGGGACAGGGGAAGGAAACACCATATATTTT
>TRBJ2-1|TRBD2|TRBV4-1|few
CASSLVRGGSYNEQFF
TGCGCCAGCAGCCTTGTCCGGGGGGGCTCCTACAATGAGCAGTTCTTC
>TRBJ2-3|-|TRBV20-1|few
CSASGPQGPDTQYF
TGCAGTGCTAGCGGACCTCAAGGCCCAGATACGCAGTATTTT
>TRBJ1-1|-|TRBV28|-
CASSLLDSNTEAFF
TGTGCCAGCAGTTTATTGGACAGTAACACTGAAGCTTTCTTT
>TRBJ2-1|TRBD1|TRBV7-9|-
CASSWTGRKGYNEQFF
TGTGCCAGCAGCTGGACAGGGAGAAAGGGGTACAATGAGCAGTTCTTC
>TRBJ2-1|TRBD2|TRBV20-1|-
CSARFSGGAPNEQFF
TGCAGTGCTCGATTTAGCGGGGGGGCCCCCAATGAGCAGTTCTTC
>TRBJ2-7|-|TRBV14|-
CASSLRGRGKRDEQYF
TGTGCCAGCAGCCTAAGGGGTCGCGGGAAGAGGGACGAGCAGTACTTC
>TRBJ2-6|-|TRBV6-2/TRBV6-3|-
CASSWLARGANVLTF
TGTGCCAGCAGTTGGTTAGCGCGCGGGGCCAACGTCCTGACTTTC
>TRBJ2-1|-|TRBV28|many
CASSLIDNEQFF
TGTGCCAGCAGTTTAATTGACAATGAGCAGTTCTTC
>TRBJ2-7|-|TRBV7-9|few
CASTHPSNSYEQYF
TGTGCCAGCACCCACCCGTCAAACTCCTACGAGCAGTACTTC
>TRBJ2-1|-|TRBV7-6|many
CASRSGASTYNEQFF
TGTGCCAGCAGGTCGGGAGCCTCGACCTACAATGAGCAGTTCTTC
>TRBJ2-7|TRBD2|TRBV7-2|few
CASSPSGRGAEQYF
TGTGCCAGCAGCCCTAGCGGGAGAGGGGCCGAGCAGTACTTC
>TRBJ2-1|-|TRBV6-1|-
CASRPIGALYNEQFF
TGTGCCAGCAGGCCCATCGGGGCCCTTTACAATGAGCAGTTCTTC
>TRBJ2-2|-|TRBV7-8|-
CASSLKQGVKTGELSF
TGTGCCAGCAGCTTAAAACAGGGTGTTAAGACCGGGGAGCTGTCTTTT
>TRBJ1-1|-|TRBV20-1|few
CSAAQGLNTEAFF
TGCAGTGCCGCACAGGGACTGAACACTGAAGCTTTCTTT
>TRBJ2-1|-|TRBV28|-
CATAPVGDPNEQFF
TGTGCCACCGCTCCGGTGGGGGACCCCAATGAGCAGTTCTTC
>TRBJ1-1|-|TRBV7-8|few
CASSGRVNTEAFF
TGTGCCAGCTCCGGCAGGGTCAACACTGAAGCTTTCTTT
>TRBJ2-7|-|TRBV6-1|few
CASSEALPGVSEQYF
TGTGCCAGCAGTGAAGCGCTTCCGGGAGTCAGCGAGCAGTACTTC
>TRBJ2-2|-|TRBV15|few
CATSRAGQGELFF
TGTGCCACCAGCAGAGCCGGACAGGGGGAGCTGTTTTTT
>TRBJ2-2|-|TRBV29-1|-
CSVDPSGANTGELFF
TGCAGCGTTGACCCATCAGGCGCGAACACCGGGGAGCTGTTTTTT
>TRBJ2-1|-|TRBV14|many
CASTERGEDEQFF
TGTGCCAGCACCGAAAGGGGGGAAGATGAGCAGTTCTTC
>TRBJ1-5|-|TRBV6-1|few
CASSEGAGLNQPQHF
TGTGCCAGCAGTGAAGGGGCAGGCTTGAATCAGCCCCAGCATTTT
>TRBJ2-1|-|TRBV15|few
CATSRDPTSSREVSYNEQFF
TGTGCCACCAGCAGAGATCCTACGTCTAGTAGGGAGGTCTCCTACAATGAGCAGTTCTTC
>TRBJ2-5|-|TRBV11-3|many
CASSPRGQETQYF
TGTGCCAGCAGCCCCAGGGGTCAAGAGACCCAGTACTTC
>TRBJ2-7|-|TRBV7-8|many
CASRPGVSSYEQYF
TGTGCCAGCAGACCAGGGGTTTCCTCCTACGAGCAGTACTTC
>TRBJ2-5|TRBD2|TRBV7-9|few
CASSSKGLAQETQYF
TGTGCCAGCAGCTCTAAGGGACTAGCCCAAGAGACCCAGTACTTC
>TRBJ2-6|-|TRBV6-4|few
CASSDSSGANGLTF
TGTGCCAGCAGTGACAGCTCTGGGGCCAACGGCCTGACTTTC
>TRBJ2-1|-|TRBV7-2|few
CASSLGRGRTNEQFF
TGTGCCAGCAGCTTAGGGCGGGGGCGAACCAATGAGCAGTTCTTC
>TRBJ2-1|TRBD1|TRBV4-2|-
CASSQDTGTGGNEQFF
TGTGCCAGCAGCCAAGATACCGGGACAGGGGGCAATGAGCAGTTCTTC
>TRBJ2-1|-|TRBV6-2/TRBV6-3|few
CASTLGRIINEQFF
TGTGCCAGCACCCTAGGCCGTATAATCAATGAGCAGTTCTTC
>TRBJ2-1|-|TRBV4-1|few
CASSQEKYNEQFF
TGCGCCAGCAGCCAAGAAAAATACAATGAGCAGTTCTTC
>TRBJ2-7|TRBD1|TRBV12-3/TRBV12-4|few
CASSGTGTYEQYF
TGTGCCAGCTCCGGGACAGGGACGTACGAGCAGTACTTC
>TRBJ2-5|-|TRBV27|-
CASSPDRIQETQYF
TGTGCCAGCAGCCCAGACAGGATCCAAGAGACCCAGTACTTC
>TRBJ2-7|-|TRBV7-2|few
CASSLRPRLGEFHEQYF
TGTGCCAGCAGCTTAAGGCCGCGCCTGGGGGAGTTCCACGAGCAGTACTTC
>TRBJ2-2|TRBD1|TRBV28|few
CASSLWAGGNTGELFF
TGTGCCAGCAGTTTATGGGCAGGGGGGAACACCGGGGAGCTGTTTTTT
>TRBJ2-1|-|TRBV10-3|few
CAISERDFPSF
TGTGCCATCAGTGAGAGGGACTTCCCCTCCTTC
>TRBJ2-1|TRBD1|TRBV20-1|few
CSAREVTGDYNEQFF
TGCAGTGCTAGAGAAGTAACAGGGGACTACAATGAGCAGTTCTTC
>TRBJ2-1|TRBD2|TRBV7-2|few
CASSPKAAGLAGASEQFF
TGTGCCAGCAGCCCGAAAGCCGCGGGACTAGCGGGGGCGAGTGAGCAGTTCTTC
>TRBJ2-4|-|TRBV6-6|once
CASMEGANIQYF
TGTGCCAGCATGGAGGGGGCAAACATTCAGTACTTC
>TRBJ2-5|-|TRBV7-8|few
CASSLRPSITGPRETQYF
TGTGCCAGCAGCTTACGGCCTAGCATTACAGGGCCTAGGGAGACCCAGTACTTC